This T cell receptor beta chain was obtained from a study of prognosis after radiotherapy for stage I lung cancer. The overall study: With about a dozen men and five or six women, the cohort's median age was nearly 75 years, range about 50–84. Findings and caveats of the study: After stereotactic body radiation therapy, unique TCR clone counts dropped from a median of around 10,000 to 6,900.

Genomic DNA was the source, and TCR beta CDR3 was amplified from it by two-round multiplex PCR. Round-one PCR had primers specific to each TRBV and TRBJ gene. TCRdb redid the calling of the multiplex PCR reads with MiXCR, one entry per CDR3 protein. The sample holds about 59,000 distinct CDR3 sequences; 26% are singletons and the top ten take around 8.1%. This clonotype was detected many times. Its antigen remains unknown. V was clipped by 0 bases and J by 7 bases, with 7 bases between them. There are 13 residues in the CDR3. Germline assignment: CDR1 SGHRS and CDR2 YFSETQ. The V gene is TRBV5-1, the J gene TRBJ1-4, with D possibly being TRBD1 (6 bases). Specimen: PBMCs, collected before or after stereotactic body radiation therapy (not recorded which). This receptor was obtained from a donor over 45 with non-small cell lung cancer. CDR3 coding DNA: TGCGCCAGCAGCTTGGTGGGGGCTGAAAAACTGTTTTTT. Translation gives CASSLVGAEKLFF.